These T cell receptor beta chains were read from a single sample in a study of blood T cell repertoires in COVID-19. Some clones are missing from TCRdb's copy, which holds only in-frame ones; the method was immunoSEQ multiplex PCR. This sample has over 50,000 clones, with 80% to 90% found just once. The sample consisted of peripheral blood. The receptors shown here come from a human donor in a cohort sampled during active COVID-19. The CDR3 runs from the conserved cysteine through the conserved F or W. D genes are given only for firm matches. For some rows the clone size is stated as once, few or many, or as a class when expanded; others skip it.

j_gene,d_gene,v_gene,abundance,CDR3nt,CDR3aa
TRBJ1-2,.,TRBV5-1,.,TGCGCCAGCAGCTTAACATTTAACTATGGCTACACCTTC,CASSLTFNYGYTF
TRBJ2-7,TRBD2,TRBV5-1,.,TGCGCCAGCAGCGCTGCCCCGGGAGGCCCGGGGGAGCAGTACTTC,CASSAAPGGPGEQYF
TRBJ1-5,.,TRBV28,.,TGTGCCAGCAGCTCGGGGGGGTACCAGCCCCAGCATTTT,CASSSGGYQPQHF
TRBJ2-2,TRBD2,TRBV10-2,.,TGCGCCAGCAGGGCCCTAGCGGGGGGGCGCGACACCGGGGAGCTGTTTTTT,CASRALAGGRDTGELFF
TRBJ2-1,.,TRBV5-1,.,TGCGCCAGCAGCCGGGAGGGGCAGGGGGTGACCAATGAGCAGTTCTTC,CASSREGQGVTNEQFF
TRBJ2-7,TRBD1,TRBV5-1,.,TGCGCCAGCAGCTTGGGAGTCACAGGGGGGTACGAGCAGTACTTC,CASSLGVTGGYEQYF
TRBJ1-2,.,TRBV6-6,.,TGTGCCAGCAGTTCAAAGGGGGGGAATGGCTACACCTTC,CASSSKGGNGYTF
TRBJ1-5,.,TRBV7-2,few,TGTGCCAGCAGCTTAGACGGCAGGGGACGCAATCAGCCCCAGCATTTT,CASSLDGRGRNQPQHF
TRBJ1-3,.,TRBV7-2,once,TGTGCCAGCAGCCCCCCCTCGGGAAACACCATATATTTT,CASSPPSGNTIYF
TRBJ1-2,.,TRBV6-5,.,TGTGCCGCCTCCCCGTCGGCAGGGGCTAACTATGGCTACACCTTC,CAASPSAGANYGYTF
TRBJ2-3,.,TRBV7-9,.,TGTGCCAGCAGCCTTTCCGCGATCAAGGATACGCAGTATTTT,CASSLSAIKDTQYF
TRBJ2-5,.,TRBV30,.,TGTGCCTGGAGTGTGGGCGGGTCCCCTCGGGACCAGTACTTC,CAWSVGGSPRDQYF
TRBJ2-7,.,TRBV5-1,once,TGCGCCAGCAGCTTGGCCCTCGGACAAATCTACGAGCAGTACTTC,CASSLALGQIYEQYF
TRBJ1-2,TRBD1,TRBV2,.,TGTGCCAGCAGTGAATCCCGGACAGGGGTTGTGTATGGCTACACCTTC,CASSESRTGVVYGYTF
TRBJ1-5,TRBD1,TRBV19,.,TGTGCCAGTGCAGGGGGAAGCAATCAGCCCCAGCATTTT,CASAGGSNQPQHF
TRBJ2-7,TRBD2,TRBV18,.,TGTGCCAGCTCACCCCTAGCGGGAGGGCCTTACGAGCAGTACTTC,CASSPLAGGPYEQYF
TRBJ1-1,.,TRBV12-3/TRBV12-4,.,TGTGCCAGCAGTTTTGGGCAGAACACTGAAGCTTTCTTT,CASSFGQNTEAFF
TRBJ1-5,TRBD1,TRBV27,.,TGTGCCAGCAGTTTACGGGACAGCGATTGGCCCCAGCATTTT,CASSLRDSDWPQHF
TRBJ2-3,TRBD1,TRBV15,.,TGTGCCACCAGCAGAACGACAGGGTCTAGCACAGATACGCAGTATTTT,CATSRTTGSSTDTQYF
TRBJ2-1,TRBD2,TRBV7-2,.,TGTGCCAGCAGCTCTGGGACTAGCCCTATAGTCGATGAGCAGTTCTTC,CASSSGTSPIVDEQFF
TRBJ2-3,TRBD1,TRBV10-2,.,TGCGCCAGCAAGGACAGGGCGGGAGATACGCAGTATTTT,CASKDRAGDTQYF
TRBJ2-3,TRBD2,TRBV11-3,.,TGTGCCAGCAGCTCCGCCCCAGCGGGAGCATCCACAGATACGCAGTATTTT,CASSSAPAGASTDTQYF
TRBJ2-5,TRBD2,TRBV5-1,.,TGCGCCAGCAGCTTGGAAGCGGGGGGCGGGAAGACCCAGTACTTC,CASSLEAGGGKTQYF
TRBJ1-3,TRBD1,TRBV30,.,TGTGCCTGGAGTGTAAGGGGGCCTGGAAACACCATATATTTT,CAWSVRGPGNTIYF
TRBJ1-6,.,TRBV10-3,.,TGTGCCATCAGTGAACGTGGAGATTCACCCCTCCACTTT,CAISERGDSPLHF
TRBJ2-3,.,TRBV5-1,.,TGCGCCAGCAGCTTTTACCTGTTACAGGGAAGGAGTACAGATACGCAGTATTTT,CASSFYLLQGRSTDTQYF
TRBJ2-3,.,TRBV5-1,.,TGCGCCAGCAGCGGCCGAGATACGCAGTATTTT,CASSGRDTQYF
TRBJ1-4,.,TRBV6-5,once,TGTGCCAGCAGTTATCAGCCTAGTATAGAAAAACTGTTTTTT,CASSYQPSIEKLFF
TRBJ2-3,TRBD1,TRBV11-3,.,TGTGCCAGCAGCGCCCGGGACAGGGGATCAGATACGCAGTATTTT,CASSARDRGSDTQYF
TRBJ1-3,.,TRBV18,.,TGTGCCAGCTCACCACCGGGAGGAAGCTCTGGAAACACCATATATTTT,CASSPPGGSSGNTIYF
TRBJ2-1,TRBD2,TRBV5-5,.,TGTGCCAGCAGCTTGGAGGGGACTATACCTAGTGAGCAGTTCTTC,CASSLEGTIPSEQFF
TRBJ2-1,.,TRBV5-1,.,TGCGCCAGCAGCTTGACGACAGGATACAATGAGCAGTTCTTC,CASSLTTGYNEQFF
TRBJ2-5,TRBD2,TRBV27,once,TGTGCCAGCGGACTAGCGGGGACCCTCCCGGAGACCCAGTACTTC,CASGLAGTLPETQYF
TRBJ2-6,TRBD1,TRBV7-8,once,TGTGCCAGCAGCCCGGGACAGGGGGCTTCCTCTGGGGCCAACGTCCTGACTTTC,CASSPGQGASSGANVLTF
TRBJ2-7,TRBD2,TRBV15,.,TGTGCCACCAGCAGAGATATTTTTAGGGCGGGAGGGAGCTCCTACGAGCAGTACTTC,CATSRDIFRAGGSSYEQYF
TRBJ1-4,TRBD1,TRBV7-6,.,TGTGCCAGCAGCTTGGGACAGGCTTATAATGAAAAACTGTTTTTT,CASSLGQAYNEKLFF
TRBJ2-7,TRBD2,TRBV19,.,TGTGCCAGTAGTACCCTAGCGGGAGTCGCTTCGGGGCAGTACTTC,CASSTLAGVASGQYF
TRBJ2-5,.,TRBV6-2/TRBV6-3,.,TGTGCCAGCAGTTGGACGGGAGTACGAGAGACCCAGTACTTC,CASSWTGVRETQYF
TRBJ2-7,TRBD1,TRBV18,.,TGTGCCAGCTCAAAGGGGACAGAAGCCTACGAGCAGTACTTC,CASSKGTEAYEQYF
TRBJ1-1,.,TRBV5-1,.,TGCGCCAGCAGCCCGACACCTAACACTGAAGCTTTCTTT,CASSPTPNTEAFF
TRBJ2-3,TRBD2,TRBV9,.,TGTGCCAGCAGCGCGAGTTGGACTAGCGGGAGCCAACCAGATACGCAGTATTTT,CASSASWTSGSQPDTQYF
TRBJ1-3,.,TRBV6-5,.,TGTGCCAGCAGCACCGGCAGGGACTCTGGAAACACCATATATTTT,CASSTGRDSGNTIYF
TRBJ1-1,TRBD1,TRBV7-2,.,TGTGCCAGCAGCTCCAAGACAGGGGAGAACACTGAAGCTTTCTTT,CASSSKTGENTEAFF
TRBJ2-7,.,TRBV7-2,.,TGTGCCAGCAGCCGGGCACAGGGTCCCTCGAGCCTCTCCGAGCAGTACTTC,CASSRAQGPSSLSEQYF
TRBJ2-2,TRBD2,TRBV7-2,.,TGTGCCAGCAGCTCAGGACTAGGAGGCACCGGGGAGCTGTTTTTT,CASSSGLGGTGELFF
TRBJ2-5,.,TRBV19,.,TGTGCCAGTAGTCCCCAGGGGCGCCAAGAGACCCAGTACTTC,CASSPQGRQETQYF
TRBJ1-2,TRBD1,TRBV7-9,.,TGTGCCAGCAGCTCAAGCTCCAGGACAGGGGGCGGTTTGAACTATGGCTACACCTTC,CASSSSSRTGGGLNYGYTF
TRBJ2-3,TRBD2,TRBV9,.,TGTGCCAGCAGCGTAGTACTAGCGGGGGGTCTGGATACGCAGTATTTT,CASSVVLAGGLDTQYF
TRBJ2-1,TRBD2,TRBV7-8,.,TGTGCCAGCAGCCACCCGGGACTAGCGGGACCCTTTGAGCAGTTCTTC,CASSHPGLAGPFEQFF
TRBJ1-2,.,TRBV5-6,.,TGTGCCAGCAGCTTGGTTCCAGGCTTCTATGGCTACACCTTC,CASSLVPGFYGYTF
TRBJ2-7,.,TRBV18,.,TGTGCCAGCTCACCAGACACGTCCTACGAGCAGTACTTC,CASSPDTSYEQYF
TRBJ2-2,TRBD2,TRBV10-3,.,TGTGCCATCAGTCGACTAGCGGGAGAGAACACCGGGGAGCTGTTTTTT,CAISRLAGENTGELFF